The sample holds many counts of the clone carrying this TCR beta chain. The data stem from a study of T cells in Graves' hyperthyroidism and ophthalmopathy. Trimming removed 3 bases at V and 7 bases at J, with 9 bases between. Germline CDR1 reads MDHEN; CDR2 reads SYDVKM. There are 13 residues in the CDR3. TCR beta CDR3 region amplification was performed from RNA transcripts. RT-PCR in the first round (using the HTBI primer set) targeted the TCR CDR3. MiXCR, applied by TCRdb to the multiplex PCR reads, yields one record per CDR3 protein. Among 300,000 or so distinct CDR3 sequences, about 17% were seen once, and the ten largest hold over 45%.

The V call is TRBV28, the J call TRBJ2-2, with a tentative D call TRBD1 (6 bases). The source is an older woman with Graves' ophthalmopathy. The sample consisted of blood. The CDR3 protein is CASSFAGVGELFF. The CDR3 DNA follows: TGTGCCAGCAGTTTTGCAGGGGTCGGGGAGCTGTTTTTT.